Below, 21 T cell receptor beta chains from the same sample are listed, as sequenced in a study of blood T cell repertoires in COVID-19. Measured with immunoSEQ multiplex PCR; TCRdb has only the in-frame clones, and not every one. The table shows roughly 130,000 clones, with 70% to 85% occurring only once. Sequences were obtained from peripheral blood. Receptor source: a woman in her 50s with acute or convalescent COVID-19.

The V call is TRBV15, the J call TRBJ2-1, with D uncertain. Looked up from germline, CDR1 is LNHNV and CDR2 is YYDKDF (reference sequence). V was clipped by 2 bases and J by 3 bases, with 14 bases between them. The CDR3 loop spans 16 amino acids. The CDR3 DNA sequence: TGTGCCACCAGCAGACAACTCCCTTCTAACTACAATGAGCAGTTCTTC. Its protein is CATSRQLPSNYNEQFF.

This rearrangement joins TRBV5-5 to TRBJ1-2; D possibly corresponds to TRBD1 (5 bases). The CDR3 covers 13 residues. V dropped 7 bases and J dropped 4 bases, with 14 bases sitting between them. From germline, CDR1 is SGHKS and CDR2 YYEKEE (reference sequence). The DNA for the CDR3 is TGTGCCAGCGGCGGGGGGTTTGCCTATGGCTACACCTTC. Encoded protein: CASGGGFAYGYTF.

The rearrangement uses TRBV7-3 and TRBJ1-6, with a tentative D call TRBD1 (6 bases). Per germline, CDR1 SGHTA and CDR2 FQGTGA. CDR3 length: 16 amino acids. Trimming took 5 bases from V and 8 from J, leaving 19 bases between them. The CDR3 region is CASSASSWDKDSPLHF. The CDR3 DNA is TGTGCCAGCAGCGCTTCGAGTTGGGACAAAGATTCACCCCTCCACTTT.

This chain uses TRBV10-3 with TRBJ1-6; 8 bases agree with TRBD1. CDR3 length: 15 residues. Germline V CDR1 and CDR2: ENHRY, SYGVKD. With 5 bases clipped from V and 7 bases from J, the junction kept 7 bases outside the gene matches. CDR3 sequence reads: CAISIQGAGNSPLHF. CDR3 nucleotide sequence: TGTGCCATCAGTATTCAGGGGGCAGGAAATTCACCCCTCCACTTT.

The chain carries TRBV20-1 and TRBJ2-3; no reliable D call. Trimming stripped 5 bases from V and 5 bases from J, with 8 bases between. Germline lookup yields CDR1 DFQATT and CDR2 SNEGSKA (reference sequence). The CDR3 covers 11 residues. This CDR3 is CSASAGDTQYF. The CDR3 DNA reads as TGCAGTGCTTCCGCAGGAGATACGCAGTATTTT.

V gene TRBV30 combines with J gene TRBJ1-1, with no clear D. The ends were cut back, 0 bases at V and 12 bases at J, with 17 bases in the middle. CDR3 length: 13 residues. Germline V gene sequence: CDR1 GTSNPN, CDR2 SVGIG (reference sequence). This chain's CDR3 is CAWSVGQPPGTFF. The CDR3, as DNA: TGTGCCTGGAGTGTAGGGCAGCCCCCGGGGACTTTCTTT. Looking up the rest from reference TRBV30 and TRBJ1-1 gives the full variable domain: SQTIHQWPATLVQPVGSPLSLECTVEGTSNPNLYWYRQAAGRGLQLLFYSVGIGQISSEVPQNLSASRPQDRQFILSSKKLLLSDSGFYLCAWSVGQPPGTFFGQGTRLTVV.

The rearrangement uses TRBV2 and TRBJ1-2; D perhaps matches TRBD1 (5 bases). Germline values: CDR1 SNHLY, CDR2 FYNNEI. V was trimmed by 5 bases and J by 4 bases, leaving 11 bases between them. This CDR3 has 13 amino acids. This CDR3 is CASSRDSLYGYTF. CDR3 sequence (DNA): TGTGCCAGCAGTCGCGACAGCCTCTATGGCTACACCTTC. The full variable domain, completed using reference TRBV2 and TRBJ1-2, is EPEVTQTPSHQVTQMGQEVILRCVPISNHLYFYWYRQILGQKVEFLVSFYNNEISEKSEIFDDQFSVERPDGSNFTLKIRSTKLEDSAMYFCASSRDSLYGYTFGSGTRLTVV.

CDR3 DNA sequence: TGTGCCAGCAGTTACCGGACAGGGGTGATATACTATGGCTACACCTTC. Protein sequence: CASSYRTGVIYYGYTF. This chain uses TRBV6-5 with TRBJ1-2; TRBD1 matches 9 bases. Germline loops: CDR1 MNHEY, CDR2 SVGAGI. The CDR3 runs 16 residues. Trimming cost V 2 bases and J 3 bases; bases outside gene matches: 7.

This clone was observed once. The rearrangement uses TRBV3-1 (or the pseudogene TRBV3-2) and TRBJ1-6; D perhaps matches TRBD1 (5 bases). CDR1 is LGHDT, CDR2 YNNKEL, per germline (reference sequence). This CDR3 is 14 amino acids long. Trimming took 1 base from V and 10 from J, leaving 11 bases between them. As DNA, the CDR3 is TGTGCCAGCAGCCAAGTACGGGGGAACTCACCCCTCCACTTT. This encodes CASSQVRGNSPLHF.

This clone was recorded a few times. This rearrangement joins TRBV24-1 to TRBJ2-3, with 11 nucleotides matching TRBD2. Germline values: CDR1 KGHDR, CDR2 SFDVKD. J gave up 6 bases and V 4 bases, and 8 bases lay outside the gene matches. The CDR3 is made up of 16 amino acids. This CDR3 is CATSESLAGGLDTQYF. In nucleotides, the CDR3 is TGTGCCACCAGTGAATCCCTAGCGGGGGGTCTGGATACGCAGTATTTT.

The chain couples TRBV6-6 to TRBJ2-2; 7 nucleotides align to TRBD1. Trimming at V came to 6 bases and at J to 1 base, leaving 5 bases not matched to a gene. This CDR3 has 15 residues. Germline lookup yields CDR1 MNHNY and CDR2 SVGAGI (reference sequence). CDR3 amino acids: CASSRGTENTGELFF. The CDR3 DNA sequence: TGTGCCAGCAGCCGAGGGACAGAGAACACCGGGGAGCTGTTTTTT.

V and J are TRBV4-1 and TRBJ2-3, with 10 bases identical to TRBD2. J gave up 5 bases and V 0 bases, and 8 bases lay outside the gene matches. Germline V gene data show CDR1 as MGHRA and CDR2 as YSYEKL. CDR3 length: 17 amino acids. The CDR3 is CASSQERSGGAGDTQYF. DNA for the CDR3: TGCGCCAGCAGCCAAGAAAGGAGCGGGGGGGCCGGAGATACGCAGTATTTT.

The chain employs TRBV18 and TRBJ2-5; 9 bases line up with TRBD1. This CDR3 contains 14 residues. In germline, CDR1 is KGHSH, CDR2 LQKENI. V lost 4 bases, J lost 4 bases, and 4 bases stayed unmatched. The chain's CDR3 is CASSQQGAGETQYF. CDR3 DNA: TGTGCCAGCTCACAACAGGGGGCAGGAGAGACCCAGTACTTC.

Comment on this clone: One junction end disagrees with the germline gene, perhaps due to a read error. The DNA of the CDR3 is TGTGCCAACAGTCGTGGGCTCGATTCCTATGGCTACACCTTC. Its translation: CANSRGLDSYGYTF. The rearrangement joins TRBV10-3 to TRBJ1-2; no definite D call. Germline assignment: CDR1 ENHRY and CDR2 SYGVKD. This CDR3 is built from 14 residues.

CDR3 region: CASSLEGEWGYTF. The CDR3 DNA follows: TGCGCCAGCAGCTTGGAAGGGGAATGGGGCTACACCTTC. The chain is built from TRBV5-1 and TRBJ1-2; TRBD1 might be the D (5 bases). V lost 0 bases, J lost 8 bases, and 11 bases lay in between. The germline CDR1 and CDR2 sequences are SGHRS and YFSETQ. This CDR3 is built from 13 residues.

This chain links TRBV24-1 with TRBJ2-2; D is unresolved. This CDR3 region has 15 residues. V shed 6 bases and J shed 5 bases, with 15 bases lying between them. Germline CDR1 is KGHDR and CDR2 is SFDVKD. The CDR3 nucleotides read TGTGCCACCAGTCCGGTGGTTGGTGAGACCGGGGAGCTGTTTTTT. The encoded protein is CATSPVVGETGELFF.

The CDR3 spells CAWSVYTGGAGGDTQYF. In DNA form, the CDR3 reads TGTGCCTGGAGTGTATATACCGGGGGGGCCGGGGGAGATACGCAGTATTTT. This chain connects TRBV30 to TRBJ2-3; the match to TRBD2 covers 8 bases. Germline trimming cut 0 bases from V and 5 bases from J; bases unmatched to any gene: 13. The CDR3 totals 17 residues. The germline CDR1 and CDR2 sequences are GTSNPN and SVGIG (reference sequence).

This clone has just one count. The chain is built from TRBV5-8 and TRBJ1-5, with 9 bases aligning to TRBD1. Germline V gene sequence: CDR1 SGHTS, CDR2 YDEGEE. The CDR3 totals 15 residues. V shed 0 bases, J shed 6 bases, and the junction held 4 bases outside the gene matches. The CDR3 nucleotides read TGTGCCAGCAGCTTGGAGGACAGGGGAAGTCAGCCCCAGCATTTT. This encodes CASSLEDRGSQPQHF.

This clone was seen once. The V gene is TRBV6-5, the J gene TRBJ2-3; 7 bases fit TRBD1. The CDR3 spans 13 residues. The junction had 0 bases not matched to a gene; V was cut back by 6 bases and J by 0 bases. CDR1 and CDR2 (germline): MNHEY, SVGAGI. As DNA, the CDR3 is TGTGCCAGCAGGACAGGGAGCACAGATACGCAGTATTTT. Its translation is CASRTGSTDTQYF.

The J gene is TRBJ2-2, the V gene TRBV4-1; weak D call: TRBD2 (6 bases). This CDR3 region has 16 residues. V was clipped by 3 bases and J by 7 bases, with 18 bases between them. From germline, CDR1 is MGHRA and CDR2 YSYEKL. CDR3 protein: CASSHLLGGSGGELFF. CDR3 nucleotide sequence: TGCGCCAGCAGCCACCTCCTTGGGGGGAGCGGCGGGGAGCTGTTTTTT.

The V and J genes are TRBV10-3 and TRBJ1-4; tentative D call: TRBD1 (6 bases). Germline V CDR1 and CDR2: ENHRY, SYGVKD. V was trimmed by 7 bases and J by 8 bases, leaving 14 bases between them. The CDR3 covers 13 residues. The CDR3 loop is CAIKGSQGEKLFF. CDR3 sequence (DNA): TGTGCCATCAAAGGGTCCCAGGGGGAAAAACTGTTTTTT.